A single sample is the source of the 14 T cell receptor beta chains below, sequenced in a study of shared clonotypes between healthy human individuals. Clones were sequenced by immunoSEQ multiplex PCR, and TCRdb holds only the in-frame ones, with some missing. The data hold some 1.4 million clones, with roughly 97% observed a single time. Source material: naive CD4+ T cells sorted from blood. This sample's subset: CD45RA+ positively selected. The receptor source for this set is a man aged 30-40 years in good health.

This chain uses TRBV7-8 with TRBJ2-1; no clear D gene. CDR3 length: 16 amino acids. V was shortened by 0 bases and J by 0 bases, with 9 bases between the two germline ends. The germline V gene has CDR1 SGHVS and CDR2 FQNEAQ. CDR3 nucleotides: TGTGCCAGCAGCTTAGCTGTTCGGGTCTCCTACAATGAGCAGTTCTTC. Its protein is CASSLAVRVSYNEQFF.

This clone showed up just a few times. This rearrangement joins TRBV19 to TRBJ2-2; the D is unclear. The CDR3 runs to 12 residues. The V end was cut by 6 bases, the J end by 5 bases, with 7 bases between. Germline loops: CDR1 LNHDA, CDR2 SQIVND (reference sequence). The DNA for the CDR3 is TGTGCCAGTAGGGACCGGACCGGGGAGCTGTTTTTT. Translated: CASRDRTGELFF.

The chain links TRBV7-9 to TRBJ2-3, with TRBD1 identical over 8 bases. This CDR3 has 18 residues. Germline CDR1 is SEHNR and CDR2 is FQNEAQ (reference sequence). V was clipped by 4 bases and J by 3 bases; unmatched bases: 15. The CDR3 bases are TGTGCCAGCAGCTCCTGGAGGACAGGGACCCATCAAACAGATACGCAGTATTTT. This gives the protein CASSSWRTGTHQTDTQYF.

This CDR3 reads CASSGQGVLAGELFF. In DNA form, the CDR3 reads TGTGCCAGCTCCGGACAGGGTGTTTTAGCCGGGGAGCTGTTTTTT. The gene calls are TRBV18 and TRBJ2-2; 8 bases are shared with TRBD1. The CDR3 is 15 residues long. In germline, CDR1 is KGHSH, CDR2 LQKENI. With 6 bases clipped from V and 6 bases from J, the junction kept 9 bases outside the gene matches. Drawing the rest from reference TRBV18 and TRBJ2-2, the complete variable domain is NAGVMQNPRHLVRRRGQEARLRCSPMKGHSHVYWYRQLPEEGLKFMVYLQKENIIDESGMPKERFSAEFPKEGPSILRIQQVVRGDSAAYFCASSGQGVLAGELFFGEGSRLTVL.

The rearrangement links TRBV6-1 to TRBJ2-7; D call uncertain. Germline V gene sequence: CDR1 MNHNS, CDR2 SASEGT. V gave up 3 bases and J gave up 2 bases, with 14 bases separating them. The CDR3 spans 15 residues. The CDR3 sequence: CASSDPGSRAYEQYF. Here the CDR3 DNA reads TGTGCCAGCAGTGATCCCGGTAGCCGAGCCTACGAGCAGTACTTC.

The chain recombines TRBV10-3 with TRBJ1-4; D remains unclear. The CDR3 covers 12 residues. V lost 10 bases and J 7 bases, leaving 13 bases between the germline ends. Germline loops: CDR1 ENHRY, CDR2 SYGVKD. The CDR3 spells CARRIIGEKLFF. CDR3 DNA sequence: TGTGCCAGGAGGATAATCGGTGAAAAACTGTTTTTT.

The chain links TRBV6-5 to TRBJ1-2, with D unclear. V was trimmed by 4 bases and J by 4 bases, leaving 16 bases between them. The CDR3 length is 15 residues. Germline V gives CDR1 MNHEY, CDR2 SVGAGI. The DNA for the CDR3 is TGTGCCAGCAGTTTTGGACGGAGGCTCGGCTATGGCTACACCTTC. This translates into CASSFGRRLGYGYTF.

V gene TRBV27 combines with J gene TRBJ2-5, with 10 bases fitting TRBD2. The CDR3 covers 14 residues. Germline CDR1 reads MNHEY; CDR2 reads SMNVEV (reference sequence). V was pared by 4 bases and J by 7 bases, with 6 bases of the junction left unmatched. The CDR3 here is CASSSGLAVGTQYF. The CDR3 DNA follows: TGTGCCAGCAGTTCCGGACTAGCGGTCGGGACCCAGTACTTC.

The CDR3 nucleotides read TGTGCCAGCACCTACTCTAGAAACCCCTACAATGAGCAGTTCTTC. Translation gives CASTYSRNPYNEQFF. The chain has TRBV6-5 and TRBJ2-1; D unresolved. The germline gives CDR1 MNHEY, CDR2 SVGAGI. The CDR3 extends over 15 amino acids. The V and J ends lost 7 bases and 2 bases respectively, with 15 bases between them.

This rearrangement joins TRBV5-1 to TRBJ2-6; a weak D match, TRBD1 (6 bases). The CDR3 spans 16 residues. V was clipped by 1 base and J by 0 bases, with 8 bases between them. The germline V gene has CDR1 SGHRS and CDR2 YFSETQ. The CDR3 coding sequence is TGCGCCAGCAGCTTGAGGGGACACTCTGGGGCCAACGTCCTGACTTTC. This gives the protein CASSLRGHSGANVLTF.

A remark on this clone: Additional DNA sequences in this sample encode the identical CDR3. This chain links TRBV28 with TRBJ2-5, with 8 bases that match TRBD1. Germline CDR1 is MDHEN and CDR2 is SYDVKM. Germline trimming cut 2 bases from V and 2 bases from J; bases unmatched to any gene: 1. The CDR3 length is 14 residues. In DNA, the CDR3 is TGTGCCAGCAGTTTAGACAGGGGTCAAGAGACCCAGTACTTC. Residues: CASSLDRGQETQYF.

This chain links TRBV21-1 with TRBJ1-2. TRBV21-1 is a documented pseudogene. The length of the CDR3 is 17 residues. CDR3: CASTPGRSVGCYYGYTF. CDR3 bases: TGTGCCAGCACCCCGGGACGCTCGGTAGGGTGCTACTATGGCTACACCTTC.

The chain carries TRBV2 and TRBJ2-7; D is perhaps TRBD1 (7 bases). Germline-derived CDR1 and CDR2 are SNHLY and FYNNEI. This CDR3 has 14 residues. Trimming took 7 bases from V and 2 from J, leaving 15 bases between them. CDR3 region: CASNPQGTPYEQYF. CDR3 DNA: TGTGCCAGCAACCCACAGGGGACTCCCTACGAGCAGTACTTC.

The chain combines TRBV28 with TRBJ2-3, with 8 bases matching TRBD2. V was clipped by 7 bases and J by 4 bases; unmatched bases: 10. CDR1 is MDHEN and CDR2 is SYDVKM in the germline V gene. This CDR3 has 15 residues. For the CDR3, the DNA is TGTGCCAGCATTTCTTCCGGGAGGGCCGCAGATACGCAGTATTTT. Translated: CASISSGRAADTQYF.